The sample holds many counts of the clone carrying this TCR beta chain. This entry is derived from a study of kidney transplant recipient with SARS-CoV-2 infection. TCRdb re-called the reads with MiXCR, one entry per CDR3 protein. The sample consists of 200,000 to 300,000 distinct CDR3 sequences, 25% to 35% of them appearing once. There are 13 residues in the CDR3. From germline, CDR1 is MNHEY and CDR2 SVGEGT. Between the trimmed V and J ends, which lost 8 bases and 6 bases, there was a span of 11 bases. Material: a blood sample, obtained at baseline and between days 110 and 120 from a kidney transplant recipient. The chain has TRBV6-2 or TRBV6-3 and TRBJ1-6; no firm D call. The clonotype comes from a male patient aged 30 to 40 who had COVID-19 and was a kidney transplant recipient. Some T cells could come from the graft donor. CDR3 DNA: TGTGCCAGCGGATTCAGGCCTAATTCACCCCTCCACTTT. Encoded protein: CASGFRPNSPLHF.